The 6 T cell receptor beta chains listed next were all sequenced from one sample in a study of siplizumab effects on memory and regulatory T cells. Produced via immunoSEQ multiplex PCR; TCRdb's table is partial and in-frame only. The table includes 70,000 to 95,000 clones, approximately 97% detected once. The sample was naive CD4+ T cells sorted from blood. Receptor source: a human donor in good health.

J is TRBJ2-7 and V is TRBV2; 8 bases match TRBD1. This CDR3 region has 13 residues. The junction had 6 bases not matched to a gene; V was cut back by 6 bases and J by 5 bases. CDR1 is SNHLY and CDR2 is FYNNEI in the germline V gene. The CDR3 nucleotides are TGTGCCAGCAGCTGGACAGGGACCGACGAGCAGTACTTC. It encodes CASSWTGTDEQYF.

This CDR3 is CSVPGPETQYF. The CDR3 nucleotides are TGCAGCGTGCCGGGGCCCGAGACCCAGTACTTC. This chain joins TRBV29-1 and TRBJ2-5, with D tentatively TRBD1 or TRBD2 (5 bases each). The V gene lost 6 bases and the J gene lost 5 bases, with 10 bases spanning the gap. CDR1 SQVTM and CDR2 ANQGSEA come from the germline V gene. This CDR3 is built from 11 residues.

The chain links TRBV7-6 to TRBJ1-1; possible D gene TRBD1, 5 bases. The CDR3 is 13 residues long. Per germline, CDR1 SGHVS and CDR2 FNYEAQ. Trimming pared 1 base from V and 4 bases from J, leaving 7 bases between. The DNA of the CDR3 is TGTGCCAGCAGCTTAGTCAGGGCCACTGAAGCTTTCTTT. It specifies CASSLVRATEAFF.

The V gene is TRBV7-2, the J gene TRBJ2-7; a weak D match, TRBD2 (5 bases). Germline CDR1 and CDR2: SGHTA and FQGNSA. The V gene lost 2 bases and the J gene lost 2 bases, with 13 bases spanning the gap. The CDR3 sequence is 15 residues long. CDR3 nucleotide sequence: TGTGCCAGCAGCTTAATCGCGACTACTGCCTACGAGCAGTACTTC. It yields the protein CASSLIATTAYEQYF.

This clone was seen only once. The genes are TRBV18 and TRBJ2-7, with D maybe TRBD2 (5 bases). Trimming removed 3 bases at V and 7 bases at J, with 13 bases between. The CDR3 totals 13 residues. Germline-derived CDR1 and CDR2 are KGHSH and LQKENI. The CDR3 is CASSPPRGGEQYF. The CDR3 nucleotides read TGTGCCAGCTCACCTCCCCGGGGTGGGGAGCAGTACTTC.

The V gene is TRBV30, the J gene TRBJ2-2; 8 bases fit TRBD1. From germline, CDR1 is GTSNPN and CDR2 SVGIG (reference sequence). CDR3 length: 15 amino acids. V lost 4 bases, J lost 3 bases, and 7 bases stayed unmatched. CDR3 residues: CAWTPRDRYTGELFF. CDR3 nucleotide sequence: TGTGCCTGGACCCCCCGGGACAGGTACACCGGGGAGCTGTTTTTT.